This TCR beta chain was profiled in a study of identical twins (dated by TCRdb to the mid-2010s). For the study in its entirety: The study deep-sequenced TCR alpha and beta repertoires from monozygotic twins, unrelated adults of various ages and cord blood to test whether fetal clonotypes persist. To rule out contamination, the twin experiments were replicated at different times with different library preparation protocols. On the study overall, not on this receptor specifically: The excess sharing between twins in beta out-of-frame sequences was weaker because fewer shared sequences reduced the signal-to-noise ratio. In monozygotic twins, recombination models systematically underestimated out-of-frame TCR alpha sharing, but the models matched the sharing seen between unrelated individuals. Zero-insertion analyses could be partly confounded by invariant T cells such as MAIT and iNKT, although diverse VJ usage argued against such confounding for most clonotypes. Because the same donors could not be followed over many years, the conclusions depended on cross-sectional statistical analysis. Out-of-frame TCR alpha sequences shared between twins showed an excess of low generation-probability sequences compared with coincidental sharing between unrelated individuals. Abundant cord blood beta clonotypes had fewer insertions, young adult naive repertoires showed a similar but weaker trend, and memory repertoires showed no such trend.

V sheds 6 bases and J sheds 0 bases, leaving 12 bases between their ends. From cysteine to phenylalanine, the CDR3 is 15 amino acids long. The only DNA kept is the CDR3, 45 bases in frame from the first base. The germline V gene yields MDHEN for CDR1 and SYDVKM for CDR2. Library construction relied on 5' RACE. This sample was sequenced with an Illumina HiSeq 2000. A universal primer binding site was introduced by template switching, and a unique molecular identifier was present in the final cDNA, enabling accurate counting of TCR cDNA molecules. First-strand cDNA for TCR alpha and beta chains was synthesized from specific primers in the conserved constant-segment region. Each cDNA library was double barcoded, with a SMART-Mk sample barcode plus Illumina barcodes, to control for contamination. TruSeq adapter sequences and Illumina sample barcodes were added in two successive PCR steps. TCR alpha and beta cDNA libraries were sequenced on the Illumina HiSeq platform with custom primers. Turning to the authors' computational methods: Raw reads were processed with MiGEC to extract unique molecular identifiers, and MiXCR was used to determine CDR3 positions. For each individual, recombination models were inferred using an EM algorithm with the repgenHMM and IGoR tools. Shared clonotype analysis was performed with the tcR package in R, normalizing sharing by the product of cloneset sizes. To study raw recombination free of thymic and clonal selection effects, out-of-frame nonproductive sequences were analyzed. TCRdb cleaned the public reads at Q25 with fastp, built clones with MiXCR and kept in-frame beta chains. For every CDR3 protein sequence, its rows merge into one entry that carries the most common genes and DNA. These V and J calls are TCRdb output, not the study's own analysis. Here the sample has some 320,000 distinct CDR3 sequences; more than 9% occur a single time. More than 6% of the sample is in the top ten clones.

A remark on this clonotype: Its antigen is not yet known. No much larger clone is present one base from it, and per-base qualities are unavailable.

All donors were healthy Caucasians. The twin cohort consisted of three pairs of female monozygotic twins, all aged roughly 18 to 29 years. Positive isolation kits from Invitrogen were used to isolate CD4+ and CD8+ T cell populations. The data were also submitted as part of a second study, on yellow fever vaccine responses in identical twins. Looking at the second paper: According to the authors, in identical twins the way T cells responded to vaccination appeared partly convergent and partly personalized. In the study, vaccine-responding T cell clones were precisely tracked in identical twins.

The sequence came from a woman between 18 and 29 years old in good health. Sequenced material: CD8+ T cells sorted from blood. The V and J genes are TRBV28 and TRBJ2-1; confidence is insufficient to name the D gene. The DNA sequence follows: TGTGCCAGCAGCCTTGTGGTGGACTCCTACAATGAGCAGTTCTTC. Protein translation: CASSLVVDSYNEQFF.